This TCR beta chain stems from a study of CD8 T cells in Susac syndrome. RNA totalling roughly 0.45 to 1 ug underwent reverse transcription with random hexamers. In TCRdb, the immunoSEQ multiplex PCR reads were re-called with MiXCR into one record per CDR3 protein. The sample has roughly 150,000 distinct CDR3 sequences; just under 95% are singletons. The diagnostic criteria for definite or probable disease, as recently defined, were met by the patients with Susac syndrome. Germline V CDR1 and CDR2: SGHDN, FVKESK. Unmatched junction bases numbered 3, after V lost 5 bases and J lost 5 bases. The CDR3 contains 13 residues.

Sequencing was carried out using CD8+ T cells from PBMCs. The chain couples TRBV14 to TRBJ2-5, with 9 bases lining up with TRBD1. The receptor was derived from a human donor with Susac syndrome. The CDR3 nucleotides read TGTGCCAGCAGCGGACAGGGGTGGGAGACCCAGTACTTC. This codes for CASSGQGWETQYF.